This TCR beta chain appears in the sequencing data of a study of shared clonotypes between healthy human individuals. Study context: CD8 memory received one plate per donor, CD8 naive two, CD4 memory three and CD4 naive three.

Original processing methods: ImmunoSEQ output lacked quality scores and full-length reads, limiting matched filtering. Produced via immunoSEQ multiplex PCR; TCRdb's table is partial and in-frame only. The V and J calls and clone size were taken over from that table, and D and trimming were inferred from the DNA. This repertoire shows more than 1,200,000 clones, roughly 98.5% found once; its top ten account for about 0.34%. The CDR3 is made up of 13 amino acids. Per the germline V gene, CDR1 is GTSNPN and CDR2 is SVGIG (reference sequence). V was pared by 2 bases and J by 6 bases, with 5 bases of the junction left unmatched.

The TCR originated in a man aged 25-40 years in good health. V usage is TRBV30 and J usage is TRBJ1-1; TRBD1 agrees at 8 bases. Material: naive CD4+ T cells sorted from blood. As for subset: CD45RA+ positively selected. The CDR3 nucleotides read TGTGCCTGGAGTATCCAGGGGGCGCCTGAAGCTTTCTTT. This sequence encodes CAWSIQGAPEAFF.